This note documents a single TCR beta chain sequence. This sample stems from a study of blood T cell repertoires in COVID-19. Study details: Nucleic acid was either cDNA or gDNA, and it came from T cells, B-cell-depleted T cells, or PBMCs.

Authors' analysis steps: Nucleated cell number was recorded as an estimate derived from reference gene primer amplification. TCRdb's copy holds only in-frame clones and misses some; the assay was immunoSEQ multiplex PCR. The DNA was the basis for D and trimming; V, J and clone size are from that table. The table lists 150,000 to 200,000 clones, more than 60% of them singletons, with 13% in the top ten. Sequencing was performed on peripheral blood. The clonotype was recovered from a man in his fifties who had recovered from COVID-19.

The CDR3 protein is CASSLSSGTHNEQFF. CDR3 in DNA: TGCGCCAGCAGCTTAAGTTCCGGGACTCACAATGAGCAGTTCTTC. The chain employs TRBV5-1 and TRBJ2-1; tentative D call: TRBD2 (6 bases). Germline lookup yields CDR1 SGHRS and CDR2 YFSETQ. The V end was cut by 2 bases, the J end by 5 bases, with 14 bases between. This CDR3 region has 15 residues.